The entry below describes one TCR beta chain. Its antigen is not known. This sample is part of a study of radiation and T cells in renal cell carcinoma. The overall study: Nephrectomy followed 15 Gy stereotactic body radiation by 4 weeks. Points from the study as a whole: From baseline, blood top tumor clonotypes peaked at 2 weeks post-radiation.

The CDR3 is 14 residues long. V lost 3 bases, J lost 4 bases, and 13 bases lay in between. Germline assignment: CDR1 MDHEN and CDR2 SYDVKM. Libraries were prepared by immunoSEQ multiplex PCR; TCRdb keeps only in-frame clonotypes and omits some of them. The table includes 150,000 or so clones, about 88% detected once. Time point of the sample: baseline pretreatment blood. Treatment described: 15 Gy SBRT to primary tumor, nephrectomy 4 weeks later. Blood was sampled at baseline, 2 weeks and 4 weeks after SBRT. This renal cell carcinoma was of the clear cell type. The clonotype was recovered from a woman aged 70 to 79 with renal cell carcinoma. The chain has TRBV28 and TRBJ2-7; D call uncertain. This material consisted of blood, taken from a patient whose treatment included radiotherapy and nephrectomy. Here the CDR3 reads CASSLEVEVYEQYF. The CDR3, as DNA: TGTGCCAGCAGTTTGGAAGTAGAGGTATACGAGCAGTACTTC.